The 28 T cell receptor beta chains in this list originate from one sample, sequenced in a study of blood T cells in healthy people across ages. A J-beta primer mix and a sample-barcoded 5' primer were used in a second PCR of about 7 to 12 cycles. One entry per CDR3 protein results from TCRdb running MiXCR on the 5' RACE reads. The repertoire has just under 900,000 distinct CDR3 sequences, less than 35% of them found once; the top ten carry 17%. Sequenced input: blood. The receptors come from a woman older than 75 in good health.

This clonotype occurred many times. The DNA for the CDR3 is TGTGCCAGCAGTCCTAACTCGTCCCCGACCTACGAGCAGTACTTC. Encoded protein: CASSPNSSPTYEQYF. V and J are TRBV7-9 and TRBJ2-7, with unresolved D. Trimming stripped 6 bases from V and 2 bases from J, with 17 bases between. Germline assignment: CDR1 SEHNR and CDR2 FQNEAQ (reference sequence). The CDR3 spans 15 residues.

The rearrangement uses TRBV2 and TRBJ1-1; a possible D gene is TRBD1 (6 bases). This CDR3 has 11 residues. CDR1 is SNHLY, CDR2 FYNNEI, per germline. V was cut by 6 bases and J by 13 bases, with 15 bases left in between. In nucleotides, the CDR3 is TGTGCCAGCAGATCAGGGGTAGAGGATTTCTTT. This codes for CASRSGVEDFF.

The sample holds many counts of this clonotype. This may come from a read error, since a much larger clone is one base off. The V gene is TRBV7-2, the J gene TRBJ2-1, with D perhaps TRBD1 (5 bases). The J call is doubtful: the DNA matches TRBJ2-7 better. The CDR3 covers 15 residues. Germline loops: CDR1 SGHTA, CDR2 FQGNSA. This chain's CDR3 is CASSLLQVSYNEQYF. The DNA for the CDR3 is TGTGCCAGCAGCTTGTTACAGGTTTCCTACAATGAGCAGTACTTC.

The chain couples TRBV21-1 to TRBJ1-2. TRBV21-1 is tagged as a pseudogene. CDR3 length: 11 amino acids. CDR3: CASSKVYGYTF. CDR3 bases: TGTGCCAGCAGCAAGGTCTATGGCTACACCTTC.

Comments on this clonotype: A much larger clone differs from this one at a single base, so this may be a read error. The rearrangement uses TRBV6-1 and TRBJ2-7; no reliable D call. From germline, CDR1 is MNHNS and CDR2 SASEGT. Trimming took 7 bases from V and 3 from J, leaving 13 bases between them. This CDR3 has 13 amino acids. The DNA of the CDR3 is TGTGCCAGCAATGAGGCCAGGAGCTACGAGCAGTACTTC. Protein sequence: CASNEARSYEQYF.

J is TRBJ1-6 and V is TRBV4-3; 9 nucleotides line up with TRBD1. This CDR3 comprises 16 residues. Per germline, CDR1 LGHNA and CDR2 YSLEER. The ends lost 0 bases at V and 7 bases at J; junction bases unmatched: 4. This CDR3 is CASSQEPTGGNSPLHF. As DNA, the CDR3 is TGCGCCAGCAGCCAAGAGCCGACAGGGGGGAATTCACCCCTCCACTTT.

This chain uses TRBV6-1 with TRBJ2-2; D is undetermined. Germline V gene lookup returns CDR1 MNHNS and CDR2 SASEGT. The CDR3 has 14 amino acids. Trimming took off 1 base at V and 3 bases at J, with 6 bases between the two ends. CDR3 coding DNA: TGTGCCAGCAGTGAAGTTACAGACACCGGGGAGCTGTTTTTT. It specifies CASSEVTDTGELFF.

The chain is built from TRBV20-1 and TRBJ2-2; 8 bases agree with TRBD2. Germline V gene sequence: CDR1 DFQATT, CDR2 SNEGSKA (reference sequence). The CDR3 contains 13 residues. The trim removed 3 bases at V and 5 bases at J, leaving 2 bases unmatched. DNA for the CDR3: TGCAGTGCTAGTGGACTAGCTACCGGGGAGCTGTTTTTT. Its translation is CSASGLATGELFF.

This clonotype has just one count. One end of the junction varies from germline; a read error may be responsible. This chain links TRBV7-2 with TRBJ2-5; no firm D call. The CDR3 runs to 13 residues. The germline CDR1 and CDR2 sequences are SGHTA and FQGNSA. The chain's CDR3 is CASSYYDQGTQYF. CDR3 bases: TGCGCCAGCAGTTACTACGACCAAGGGACCCAGTACTTC. Filled out from reference TRBV7-2 and TRBJ2-5, the complete variable domain reads GAGVSQSPSNKVTEKGKDVELRCDPISGHTALYWYRQSLGQGLEFLIYFQGNSAPDKSGLPSDRFSAERTGGSVSTLTIQRTQQEDSAVYLCASSYYDQGTQYFGPGTRLLVL.

The chain uses TRBV15 and TRBJ2-2; possibly TRBD1 for D (6 bases). The V gene lost 1 base and the J gene lost 4 bases, with 10 bases spanning the gap. The germline gives CDR1 LNHNV, CDR2 YYDKDF (reference sequence). The CDR3 sequence is 15 residues long. CDR3 residues: CATSRVKGGTGELFF. The CDR3, as DNA: TGTGCCACCAGCAGAGTGAAAGGGGGCACCGGGGAGCTGTTTTTT.

The chain recombines TRBV20-1 with TRBJ1-4, with a tentative D call TRBD1 (5 bases). The CDR3 is 13 residues long. From germline, CDR1 is DFQATT and CDR2 SNEGSKA (reference sequence). The V end was cut by 6 bases, the J end by 3 bases, with 11 bases between. The CDR3 reads CSAAGGSNEKLFF. Here the CDR3 DNA reads TGCAGTGCCGCGGGGGGATCTAATGAAAAACTGTTTTTT.

The sample holds many counts of this clonotype. This chain uses TRBV3-1 with TRBJ2-1, with D possibly matching TRBD2 (6 bases). Trimming left V 7 bases short and J 1 base short, with 8 bases between. Germline CDR1 reads LGHDT; CDR2 reads YNNKEL (reference sequence). The CDR3 contains 13 residues. The CDR3 is CASTRGSYNEQFF. The CDR3, as DNA: TGTGCCAGCACTCGGGGGTCCTACAATGAGCAGTTCTTC.

This clonotype was counted a few times. The gene calls are TRBV12-3 or TRBV12-4 and TRBJ1-3, with D possibly matching TRBD1 (5 bases). The CDR3 runs to 14 residues. Trimming cost V 7 bases and J 4 bases, with 14 bases left between them. The CDR3 loop is CASTEGISGNTIYF. The CDR3 nucleotides read TGTGCCAGCACCGAGGGGATTTCGGGAAACACCATATATTTT.

Note on this clonotype: This could be a read error, since a much larger clone is one nucleotide away. The chain joins TRBV6-2 or TRBV6-3 to TRBJ2-1; 15 bases are a match to TRBD2. Germline CDR1 MNHEY, CDR2 SVGEGT. V dropped 8 bases and J dropped 3; count of bases not matched to a gene: 11. The CDR3 is made up of 18 amino acids. The CDR3 coding sequence is TGTGCCAGCGGGACTAGCGGGGGGAACCAAATAATCTACAATGAGCAGTTCTTC. This codes for CASGTSGGNQIIYNEQFF.

With respect to this clonotype: Compared with germline, one end of the junction differs, possibly owing to a read error. The J gene is TRBJ2-2, the V gene TRBV12-3 or TRBV12-4; 10 bases line up with TRBD1. The CDR3 is made up of 18 amino acids. The CDR3 coding sequence is TGTGCCGGCAGTCGGCCCATCGGACAGGGGGGTCGAACCGGGGAGCTGTTTTTT. Amino acid sequence: CAGSRPIGQGGRTGELFF.

The chain is built from TRBV20-1 and TRBJ2-3; no clear D gene. The CDR3 spans 12 residues. The V gene lost 7 bases and the J gene lost 1 base, with 9 bases spanning the gap. Germline V gene lookup returns CDR1 DFQATT and CDR2 SNEGSKA (reference sequence). CDR3 DNA sequence: TGCAGTGTCCACTGGGGCACAGATACGCAGTATTTT. Translating it yields CSVHWGTDTQYF.

In its sample, this clonotype was seen many times. V is TRBV9 and J is TRBJ2-7; D uncertain. In germline, CDR1 is SGDLS, CDR2 YYNGEE. The length of the CDR3 is 14 residues. Between the trimmed V and J ends, which lost 0 bases and 3 bases, there was a span of 10 bases. The CDR3 DNA is TGTGCCAGCAGCGTAGGCCCCGAGAACTACGAGCAGTACTTC. Translation gives CASSVGPENYEQYF.

This chain joins TRBV27 and TRBJ1-4; D is unresolved. The CDR3 spans 13 residues. The ends were cut back, 6 bases at V and 6 bases at J, with 11 bases in the middle. Germline CDR1 MNHEY, CDR2 SMNVEV (reference sequence). This chain's CDR3 is CASRLQHHEKLFF. The CDR3 DNA is TGTGCCAGCAGGCTACAGCACCATGAAAAACTGTTTTTT.

There are a few counts of this clonotype. V is TRBV11-1 and J is TRBJ2-5, with D possibly being TRBD1 (6 bases). The V gene lost 5 bases and the J gene lost 11 bases, with 21 bases spanning the gap. The CDR3 has 14 amino acids. Per the germline V gene, CDR1 is SGHAT and CDR2 is FQDESV (reference sequence). CDR3 DNA sequence: TGTGCCAGCAGCCCGTCCCTTCAGGGGAATGAGCAGTACTTC. This encodes CASSPSLQGNEQYF.

This clonotype was found a few times. Just one base apart from a much larger clone, this may be a read error. The chain joins TRBV5-1 to TRBJ2-1, with 10 bases that match TRBD2. The CDR3 consists of 15 residues. Germline CDR1 reads SGHRS; CDR2 reads YFSETQ. The CDR3 DNA follows: TGCGCCGGCAGAACCGGGACTAGCGAGATCAATGAGCAGTTCTTC. Translating gives CAGRTGTSEINEQFF.

This clonotype occurred many times. The chain uses TRBV6-1 and TRBJ2-5; D might be TRBD2 (6 bases). This CDR3 spans 18 amino acids. Per the germline V gene, CDR1 is MNHNS and CDR2 is SASEGT. V gave up 6 bases and J gave up 3 bases, with 26 bases separating them. CDR3 nucleotides: TGTGCCAGCAGGCCAATGGGCATGGGCGGGGTGGAGAAAGAGACCCAGTACTTC. Translation: CASRPMGMGGVEKETQYF.

This clonotype was seen repeatedly, ten times or more. The V call is TRBV20-1, the J call TRBJ1-2; D is unresolved. This CDR3 spans 13 amino acids. V dropped 5 bases and J dropped 3 bases, with 13 bases sitting between them. Germline CDR1 reads DFQATT; CDR2 reads SNEGSKA (reference sequence). CDR3 DNA: TGCAGTGCTTTCGGCCGGTCGGACTATGGCTACACCTTC. This translates into CSAFGRSDYGYTF.

At least ten counts were recorded for this clonotype. The chain couples TRBV7-2 to TRBJ2-1; D gene uncertain. The CDR3 is 12 residues long. Trimming shortened V by 1 base and J by 8 bases, and 6 bases separated the two germline ends. CDR1 and CDR2 (germline): SGHTA, FQGNSA. CDR3 DNA sequence: TGTGCCAGCAGCTTAGAGGAACATGAGCAGTTCTTC. It encodes CASSLEEHEQFF.

For this clonotype: A much larger clonotype is one base distant, so this may be a read error. The chain combines TRBV6-1 with TRBJ2-1; the match to TRBD1 covers 7 bases. Per the germline V gene, CDR1 is MNHNS and CDR2 is SASEGT. With V trimmed by 4 bases and J by 9 bases, 6 bases remained unmatched. The CDR3 is 13 amino acids. CDR3: CASSAQGVGEQFF. As DNA, the CDR3 is TGTGCCAGCAGTGCCCAGGGGGTAGGTGAGCAGTTCTTC.

V usage is TRBV19 and J usage is TRBJ1-6; no firm D call. Germline V gene sequence: CDR1 LNHDA, CDR2 SQIVND (reference sequence). The V end was cut by 1 base, the J end by 6 bases, with 4 bases between. The CDR3 contains 13 residues. CDR3 region: CASSIGTNSPLHF. The CDR3 bases are TGTGCCAGTAGTATAGGGACTAATTCACCCCTCCACTTT.

This clonotype was observed at least ten times. The V and J genes are TRBV7-9 and TRBJ2-1, with 7 bases matching TRBD1. CDR1 and CDR2 from the germline V gene are SEHNR and FQNEAQ (reference sequence). The CDR3 consists of 16 residues. Germline trimming cut 1 base from V and 2 bases from J; bases unmatched to any gene: 5. The CDR3 DNA reads as TGTGCCAGCAGCTTAGGACAGGGCAACCCCTACAATGAGCAGTTCTTC. As protein: CASSLGQGNPYNEQFF.

This clonotype was seen at least ten times. The chain is built from TRBV7-2 and TRBJ2-3; D is undetermined. The CDR3 consists of 13 residues. Trimming removed 4 bases at V and 3 bases at J, with 8 bases between. Germline loops: CDR1 SGHTA, CDR2 FQGNSA. The CDR3 DNA is TGTGCCAGCAGCTCCCCCGGTACAGATACGCAGTATTTT. Protein product: CASSSPGTDTQYF. Full variable domain (remainder filled in from reference TRBV7-2 and TRBJ2-3): GAGVSQSPSNKVTEKGKDVELRCDPISGHTALYWYRQSLGQGLEFLIYFQGNSAPDKSGLPSDRFSAERTGGSVSTLTIQRTQQEDSAVYLCASSSPGTDTQYFGPGTRLTVL.

As regards this clonotype: It may be a read error: a sequence one base away is much more abundant. The chain carries TRBV12-3 or TRBV12-4 and TRBJ1-4; D is perhaps TRBD1 (5 bases). The CDR3 is 16 amino acids. The CDR3 here is CASSPTWTTTNEKRFF. CDR3 DNA sequence: TGTGCCAGCAGTCCCACCTGGACAACAACTAATGAAAAACGGTTTTTT.